A single sample gave rise to the 18 T cell receptor beta chains below, sequenced in a study of T cells in localized non-small cell lung cancer. Clones were read by immunoSEQ multiplex PCR, and TCRdb kept only the in-frame ones, dropping some. This sample yields 25,000 to 30,000 clones, of which 91% are seen a single time; around 30% belongs to the top ten. The material was peripheral blood, obtained before any cancer treatment. These receptors all come from a female donor older than 55 with stage I lung adenocarcinoma.

V gene TRBV5-6 combines with J gene TRBJ1-2; D is possibly TRBD1 (6 bases). The CDR3 is made up of 17 amino acids. Trimming took off 0 bases at V and 0 bases at J, with 15 bases between the two ends. From germline, CDR1 is SGHDT and CDR2 YYEEEE. CDR3 in amino acids: CASSLGPQGYANYGYTF. The DNA of the CDR3 is TGTGCCAGCAGCTTGGGACCCCAGGGGTACGCTAACTATGGCTACACCTTC.

J is TRBJ1-1 and V is TRBV5-1, with D perhaps TRBD1 (6 bases). The CDR3 contains 15 residues. The V and J ends lost 0 bases and 4 bases respectively, with 13 bases between them. Germline CDR1 is SGHRS and CDR2 is YFSETQ. CDR3 sequence: CASSLEAGALTEAFF. The CDR3 bases are TGCGCCAGCAGCTTGGAGGCAGGGGCACTCACTGAAGCTTTCTTT.

V gene TRBV7-9 combines with J gene TRBJ2-2; 7 nucleotides align to TRBD1. Looked up from germline, CDR1 is SEHNR and CDR2 is FQNEAQ (reference sequence). J gave up 5 bases and V 2 bases, and 14 bases lay outside the gene matches. There are 18 residues in the CDR3. CDR3: CASSLRTGRRFGTGELFF. The CDR3 DNA follows: TGTGCCAGCAGCTTACGGACAGGTCGGCGGTTCGGGACCGGGGAGCTGTTTTTT.

This clone was found once. This chain uses TRBV6-6 with TRBJ2-5; D not certain. With 6 bases removed from V and 7 bases from J, the gap between germline ends came to 12 bases. Looked up from germline, CDR1 is MNHNY and CDR2 is SVGAGI (reference sequence). The CDR3 has 12 amino acids. CDR3 DNA: TGTGCCAGCAGCACCGATGTCAGGACCCAGTACTTC. This sequence encodes CASSTDVRTQYF.

The J gene is TRBJ1-4, the V gene TRBV9; perhaps TRBD1 as D (5 bases). The CDR3 is 15 residues long. Trimming removed 2 bases at V and 0 bases at J, with 8 bases between. Looked up from germline, CDR1 is SGDLS and CDR2 is YYNGEE. Written as DNA, the CDR3 is TGTGCCAGCAGCGTCGACAGTGCAACTAATGAAAAACTGTTTTTT. Its protein is CASSVDSATNEKLFF. The variable domain in full, completed from reference TRBV9 and TRBJ1-4, reads DSGVTQTPKHLITATGQRVTLRCSPRSGDLSVYWYQQSLDQGLQFLIQYYNGEERAKGNILERFSAQQFPDLHSELNLSSLELGDSALYFCASSVDSATNEKLFFGSGTQLSVL.

This chain uses TRBV7-9 with TRBJ2-2; D may be TRBD1 (5 bases). The germline V gene encodes CDR1 SEHNR and CDR2 FQNEAQ (reference sequence). V lost 4 bases and J lost 5, with 11 bases in between. This CDR3 has 14 residues. In nucleotides, the CDR3 is TGTGCCAGCAGCTCGCAGACAGCAACCGGGGAGCTGTTTTTT. The encoded protein is CASSSQTATGELFF.

The gene calls are TRBV10-3 and TRBJ2-3, with no clear D. Trimming took off 0 bases at V and 5 bases at J, with 9 bases between the two ends. Germline CDR1 reads ENHRY; CDR2 reads SYGVKD. The CDR3 totals 14 residues. The CDR3 DNA follows: TGTGCCATCAGTGAGTCAATATTCTTAGATACGCAGTATTTT. Translating gives CAISESIFLDTQYF.

The chain couples TRBV5-1 to TRBJ1-2; D gene uncertain. Per germline, CDR1 SGHRS and CDR2 YFSETQ. There are 14 residues in the CDR3. Deletions cut 7 bases from V and 2 bases from J, with 15 bases between. CDR3 in amino acids: CASSTSLGNYGYTF. The CDR3, as DNA: TGCGCCAGCTCAACTTCACTAGGGAACTATGGCTACACCTTC. The entire variable domain, with the rest obtained from reference TRBV5-1 and TRBJ1-2, is as follows: KAGVTQTPRYLIKTRGQQVTLSCSPISGHRSVSWYQQTPGQGLQFLFEYFSETQRNKGNFPGRFSGRQFSNSRSEMNVSTLELGDSALYLCASSTSLGNYGYTFGSGTRLTVV.

The chain uses TRBV5-4 and TRBJ1-1; tentatively, D is TRBD1 (5 bases). The germline gives CDR1 SGHNT, CDR2 YYREEE (reference sequence). V was clipped by 4 bases and J by 1 base, with 14 bases between them. CDR3 size: 15 residues. This CDR3 is CASSPQIGGNTEAFF. CDR3 DNA: TGTGCCAGCAGCCCCCAGATTGGGGGGAACACTGAAGCTTTCTTT.

V usage is TRBV10-3 and J usage is TRBJ2-3, with 7 bases identical to TRBD1. Germline CDR1 is ENHRY and CDR2 is SYGVKD. The CDR3 spans 16 residues. Unmatched junction bases numbered 8, after V lost 3 bases and J lost 2 bases. The CDR3 sequence is CAISDPGTDNTDTQYF. In DNA form, the CDR3 reads TGTGCCATCAGTGACCCCGGGACAGATAACACAGATACGCAGTATTTT.

This chain links TRBV5-1 with TRBJ1-1; TRBD1 might be the D (6 bases). V lost 4 bases and J 2 bases, leaving 12 bases between the germline ends. This CDR3 has 14 amino acids. CDR1 is SGHRS, CDR2 YFSETQ, per germline. CDR3 nucleotides: TGCGCCAGCAGCACCCGGACAGCCAACACTGAAGCTTTCTTT. Amino acid sequence: CASSTRTANTEAFF.

The chain joins TRBV6-5 to TRBJ2-3, with 8 bases lining up with TRBD1. Germline loops: CDR1 MNHEY, CDR2 SVGAGI. V gave up 6 bases and J gave up 2 bases; unmatched junction bases: 4. The CDR3 totals 14 residues. The CDR3 reads CASRWTGITDTQYF. CDR3 sequence (DNA): TGTGCCAGCAGGTGGACAGGGATCACAGATACGCAGTATTTT.

The V gene is TRBV2, the J gene TRBJ1-1; D is possibly TRBD1 (6 bases). The CDR3 covers 14 residues. CDR1 is SNHLY, CDR2 FYNNEI, per germline. Trimming removed 7 bases at V and 0 bases at J, with 12 bases between. The CDR3 DNA reads as TGTGCCAGCAAAATAAGGGACATGAACACTGAAGCTTTCTTT. Residues: CASKIRDMNTEAFF.

The chain has TRBV15 and TRBJ2-1; perhaps TRBD1 as D (5 bases). Looked up from germline, CDR1 is LNHNV and CDR2 is YYDKDF (reference sequence). The CDR3 is made up of 13 amino acids. With 0 bases removed from V and 8 bases from J, the gap between germline ends came to 8 bases. CDR3 sequence: CATSRDRTYEQFF. CDR3 nucleotides: TGTGCCACCAGCAGAGACCGGACATATGAGCAGTTCTTC.

The chain combines TRBV13 with TRBJ1-2, with D perhaps matching TRBD1 (6 bases). Trimming left V 5 bases short and J 1 base short, with 11 bases between. Germline CDR1 and CDR2: PRHDT and FYEKMQ (reference sequence). CDR3 length: 14 residues. CDR3 sequence: CASSHKDSNYGYTF. CDR3 nucleotides: TGTGCCAGCAGCCACAAGGACAGTAACTATGGCTACACCTTC.

DNA for the CDR3: TGCGCCAGCAGCTTGCAGGGTTACGAGCAGTACTTC. Protein product: CASSLQGYEQYF. The genes are TRBV5-1 and TRBJ2-7; tentatively, D is TRBD1 (5 bases). The CDR3 is 12 residues long. V was clipped by 1 base and J by 4 bases, with 6 bases between them. The germline V gene encodes CDR1 SGHRS and CDR2 YFSETQ. Together with reference TRBV5-1 and TRBJ2-7, the CDR3 gives the full variable domain: KAGVTQTPRYLIKTRGQQVTLSCSPISGHRSVSWYQQTPGQGLQFLFEYFSETQRNKGNFPGRFSGRQFSNSRSEMNVSTLELGDSALYLCASSLQGYEQYFGPGTRLTVT.

The V and J genes are TRBV9 and TRBJ2-3, with 8 bases that match TRBD1. Losses at the gene ends were 1 base for V and 0 bases for J; bases not matched to a gene: 16. Germline V lookup: CDR1 SGDLS, CDR2 YYNGEE. The CDR3 has 20 residues. CDR3 sequence: CASSVRIGTGESLSTDTQYF. The CDR3 DNA follows: TGTGCCAGCAGCGTAAGGATCGGGACAGGAGAATCCCTTAGCACAGATACGCAGTATTTT.

The chain uses TRBV5-1 and TRBJ2-7; tentatively, D is TRBD1 (6 bases). There are 16 residues in the CDR3. From germline, CDR1 is SGHRS and CDR2 YFSETQ. V lost 4 bases and J 2 bases, leaving 19 bases between the germline ends. As DNA, the CDR3 is TGCGCCAGCAGCGCGACTTCCAGGGGCTTACCCTACGAGCAGTACTTC. Its protein is CASSATSRGLPYEQYF.